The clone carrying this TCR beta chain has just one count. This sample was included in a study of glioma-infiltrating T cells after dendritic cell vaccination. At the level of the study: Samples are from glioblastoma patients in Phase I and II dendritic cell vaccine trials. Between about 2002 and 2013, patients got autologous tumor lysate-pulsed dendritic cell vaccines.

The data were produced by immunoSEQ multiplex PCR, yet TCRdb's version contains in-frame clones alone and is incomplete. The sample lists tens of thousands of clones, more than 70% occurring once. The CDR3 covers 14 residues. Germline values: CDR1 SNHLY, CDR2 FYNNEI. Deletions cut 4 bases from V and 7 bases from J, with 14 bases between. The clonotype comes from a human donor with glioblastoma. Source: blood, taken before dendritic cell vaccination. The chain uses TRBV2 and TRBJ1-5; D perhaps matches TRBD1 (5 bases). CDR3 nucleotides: TGTGCCAGCAGTGCCAGACATCCAGGGCAGCCCCAGCATTTT. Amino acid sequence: CASSARHPGQPQHF. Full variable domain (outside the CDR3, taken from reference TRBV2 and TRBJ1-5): EPEVTQTPSHQVTQMGQEVILRCVPISNHLYFYWYRQILGQKVEFLVSFYNNEISEKSEIFDDQFSVERPDGSNFTLKIRSTKLEDSAMYFCASSARHPGQPQHFGDGTRLSIL.